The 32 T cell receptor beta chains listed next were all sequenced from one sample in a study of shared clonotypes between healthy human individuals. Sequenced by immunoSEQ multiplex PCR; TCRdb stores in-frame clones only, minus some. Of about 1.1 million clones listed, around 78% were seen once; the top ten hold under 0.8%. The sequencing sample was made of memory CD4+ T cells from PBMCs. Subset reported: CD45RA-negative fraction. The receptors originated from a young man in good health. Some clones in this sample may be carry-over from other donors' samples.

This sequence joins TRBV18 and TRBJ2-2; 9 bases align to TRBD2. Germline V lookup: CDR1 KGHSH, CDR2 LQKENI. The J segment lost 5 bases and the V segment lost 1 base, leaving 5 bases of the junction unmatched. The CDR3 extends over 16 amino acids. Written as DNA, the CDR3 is TGTGCCAGCTCACCACGGGCTAGCGGGATGACCGGGGAGCTGTTTTTT. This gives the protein CASSPRASGMTGELFF.

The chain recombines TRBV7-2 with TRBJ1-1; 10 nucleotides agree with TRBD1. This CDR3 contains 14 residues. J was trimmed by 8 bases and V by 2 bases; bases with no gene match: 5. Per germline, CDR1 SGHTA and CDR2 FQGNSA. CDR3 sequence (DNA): TGTGCCAGCAGCTTAATGGGACAGGGGACGGAAGCTTTCTTT. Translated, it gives CASSLMGQGTEAFF.

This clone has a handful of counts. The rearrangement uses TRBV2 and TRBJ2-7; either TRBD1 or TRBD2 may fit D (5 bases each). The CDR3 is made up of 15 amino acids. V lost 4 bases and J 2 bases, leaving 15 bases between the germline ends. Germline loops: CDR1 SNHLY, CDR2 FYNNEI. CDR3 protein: CASSALGPGAYEQYF. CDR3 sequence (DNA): TGTGCCAGCAGTGCCCTGGGACCTGGGGCCTACGAGCAGTACTTC.

CDR3 protein: CASSLEGVGTEAFF. The CDR3, as DNA: TGTGCCAGCAGCTTAGAGGGGGTGGGGACTGAAGCTTTCTTT. The chain has TRBV11-2 and TRBJ1-1; perhaps TRBD1 as D (5 bases). Germline V gene lookup returns CDR1 SGHAT and CDR2 FQNNGV. The CDR3 spans 14 residues. The V end was cut by 0 bases, the J end by 5 bases, with 10 bases between.

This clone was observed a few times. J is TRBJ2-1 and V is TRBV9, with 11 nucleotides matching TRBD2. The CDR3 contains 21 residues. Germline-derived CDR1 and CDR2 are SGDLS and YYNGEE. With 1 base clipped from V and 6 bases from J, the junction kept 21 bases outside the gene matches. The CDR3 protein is CASSVHTPGLADRNKVNEQFF. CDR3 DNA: TGTGCCAGCAGCGTACATACCCCGGGACTAGCGGATCGGAATAAGGTCAATGAGCAGTTCTTC.

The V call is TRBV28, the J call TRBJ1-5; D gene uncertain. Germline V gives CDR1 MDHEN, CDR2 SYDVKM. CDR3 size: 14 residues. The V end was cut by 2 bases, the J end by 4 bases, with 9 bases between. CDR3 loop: CASSLGRLNQPQHF. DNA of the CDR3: TGTGCCAGCAGTTTAGGCAGGCTAAATCAGCCCCAGCATTTT. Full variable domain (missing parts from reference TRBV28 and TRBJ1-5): DVKVTQSSRYLVKRTGEKVFLECVQDMDHENMFWYRQDPGLGLRLIYFSYDVKMKEKGDIPEGYSVSREKKERFSLILESASTNQTSMYLCASSLGRLNQPQHFGDGTRLSIL.

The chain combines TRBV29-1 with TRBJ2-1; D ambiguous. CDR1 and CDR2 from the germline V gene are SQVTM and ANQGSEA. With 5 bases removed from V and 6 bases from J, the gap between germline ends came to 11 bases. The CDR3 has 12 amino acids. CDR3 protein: CSVHGGGNEQFF. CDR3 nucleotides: TGCAGCGTTCACGGCGGCGGCAATGAGCAGTTCTTC.

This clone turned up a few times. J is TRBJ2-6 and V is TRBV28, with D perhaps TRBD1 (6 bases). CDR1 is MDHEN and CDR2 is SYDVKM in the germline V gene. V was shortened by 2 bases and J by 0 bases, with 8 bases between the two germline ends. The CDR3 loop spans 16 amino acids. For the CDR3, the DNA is TGTGCCAGCAGTTTAGGGACAAACTCTGGGGCCAACGTCCTGACTTTC. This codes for CASSLGTNSGANVLTF.

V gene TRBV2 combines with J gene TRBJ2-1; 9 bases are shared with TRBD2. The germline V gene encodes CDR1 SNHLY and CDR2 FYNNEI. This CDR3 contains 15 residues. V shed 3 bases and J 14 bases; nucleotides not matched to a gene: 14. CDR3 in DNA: TGTGCCAGCAGTGAGGGACTAGCTTCCTTGGGGTTTGAGTTCTTC. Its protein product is CASSEGLASLGFEFF. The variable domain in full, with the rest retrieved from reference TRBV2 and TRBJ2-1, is EPEVTQTPSHQVTQMGQEVILRCVPISNHLYFYWYRQILGQKVEFLVSFYNNEISEKSEIFDDQFSVERPDGSNFTLKIRSTKLEDSAMYFCASSEGLASLGFEFFGPGTRLTVL.

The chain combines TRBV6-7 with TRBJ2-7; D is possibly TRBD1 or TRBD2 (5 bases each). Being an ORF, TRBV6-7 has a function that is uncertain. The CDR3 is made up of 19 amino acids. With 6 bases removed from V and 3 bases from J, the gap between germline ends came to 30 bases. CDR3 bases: TGTGCCAGCAGCACGGCGTACGAGTGCACGGGGCGAACCGACTACGAGCAGTACTTC. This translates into CASSTAYECTGRTDYEQYF.

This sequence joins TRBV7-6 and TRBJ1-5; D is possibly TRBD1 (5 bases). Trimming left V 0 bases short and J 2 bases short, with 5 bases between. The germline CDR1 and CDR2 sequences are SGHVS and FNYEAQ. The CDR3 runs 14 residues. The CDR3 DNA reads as TGTGCCAGCAGCTTAGCGGGGCGCAATCAGCCCCAGCATTTT. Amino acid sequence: CASSLAGRNQPQHF. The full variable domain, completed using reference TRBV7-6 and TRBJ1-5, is GAGVSQSPRYKVTKRGQDVALRCDPISGHVSLYWYRQALGQGPEFLTYFNYEAQQDKSGLPNDRFSAERPEGSISTLTIQRTEQRDSAMYRCASSLAGRNQPQHFGDGTRLSIL.

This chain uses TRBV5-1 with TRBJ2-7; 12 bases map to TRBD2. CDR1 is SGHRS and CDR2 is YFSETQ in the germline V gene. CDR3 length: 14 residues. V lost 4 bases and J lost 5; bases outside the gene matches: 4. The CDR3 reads CASSPGLAGHEQYF. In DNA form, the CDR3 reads TGCGCCAGCAGCCCTGGACTAGCGGGACACGAGCAGTACTTC.

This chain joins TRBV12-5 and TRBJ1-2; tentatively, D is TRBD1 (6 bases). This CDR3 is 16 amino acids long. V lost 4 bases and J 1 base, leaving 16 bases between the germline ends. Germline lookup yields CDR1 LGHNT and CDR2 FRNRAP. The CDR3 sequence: CASGSFRGLLNYGYTF. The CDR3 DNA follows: TGTGCTAGTGGTTCATTCAGGGGCCTGCTTAACTATGGCTACACCTTC.

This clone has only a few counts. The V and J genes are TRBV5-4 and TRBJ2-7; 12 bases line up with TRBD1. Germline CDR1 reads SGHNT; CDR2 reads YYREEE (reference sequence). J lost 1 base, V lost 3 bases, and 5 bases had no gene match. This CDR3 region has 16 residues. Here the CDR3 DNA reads TGTGCCAGCAGCTCGGGGACAGGGGGCGATTCCTACGAGCAGTACTTC. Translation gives CASSSGTGGDSYEQYF.

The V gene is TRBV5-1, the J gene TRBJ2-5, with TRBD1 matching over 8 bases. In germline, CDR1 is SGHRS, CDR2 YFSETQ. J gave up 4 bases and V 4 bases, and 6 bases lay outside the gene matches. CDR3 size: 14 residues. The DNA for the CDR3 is TGCGCCAGCAGCGACATACAGGGGGGAGAGACCCAGTACTTC. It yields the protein CASSDIQGGETQYF.

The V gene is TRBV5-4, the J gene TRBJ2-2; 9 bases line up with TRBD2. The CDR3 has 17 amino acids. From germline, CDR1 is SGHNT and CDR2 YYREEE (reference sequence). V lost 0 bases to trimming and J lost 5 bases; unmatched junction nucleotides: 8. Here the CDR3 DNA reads TGTGCCAGCAGCTTGGCCCGAGCGGGAGGCTGGACCGGGGAGCTGTTTTTT. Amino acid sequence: CASSLARAGGWTGELFF.

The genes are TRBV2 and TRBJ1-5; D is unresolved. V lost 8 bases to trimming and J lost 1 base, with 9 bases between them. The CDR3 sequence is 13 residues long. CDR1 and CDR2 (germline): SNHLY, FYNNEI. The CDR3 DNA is TGTGCCAGCGGTGGTTGGAGCAATCAGCCCCAGCATTTT. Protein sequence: CASGGWSNQPQHF.

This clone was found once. Written as DNA, the CDR3 is TGTGCCAGCACCCTTGGAGGGGACCACAATGAAAAACTGTTTTTT. Amino acid sequence: CASTLGGDHNEKLFF. The V call is TRBV28, the J call TRBJ1-4; D may be TRBD1 (5 bases). Trimming cost V 7 bases and J 5 bases, with 17 bases left between them. Germline V gene sequence: CDR1 MDHEN, CDR2 SYDVKM. This CDR3 contains 15 residues. The full variable domain, rest sourced from reference TRBV28 and TRBJ1-4, is DVKVTQSSRYLVKRTGEKVFLECVQDMDHENMFWYRQDPGLGLRLIYFSYDVKMKEKGDIPEGYSVSREKKERFSLILESASTNQTSMYLCASTLGGDHNEKLFFGSGTQLSVL.

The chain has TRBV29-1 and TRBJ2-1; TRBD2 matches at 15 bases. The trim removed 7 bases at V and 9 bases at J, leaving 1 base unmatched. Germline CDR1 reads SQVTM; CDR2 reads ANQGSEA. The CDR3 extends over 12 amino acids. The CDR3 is CSGGLAGGEQFF. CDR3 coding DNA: TGCAGCGGGGGACTAGCGGGAGGTGAGCAGTTCTTC.

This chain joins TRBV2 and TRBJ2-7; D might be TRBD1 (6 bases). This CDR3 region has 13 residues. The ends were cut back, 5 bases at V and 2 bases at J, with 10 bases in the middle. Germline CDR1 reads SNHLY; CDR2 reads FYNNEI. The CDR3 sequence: CASSPGQTYEQYF. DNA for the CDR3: TGTGCCAGCAGTCCCGGACAGACCTACGAGCAGTACTTC.

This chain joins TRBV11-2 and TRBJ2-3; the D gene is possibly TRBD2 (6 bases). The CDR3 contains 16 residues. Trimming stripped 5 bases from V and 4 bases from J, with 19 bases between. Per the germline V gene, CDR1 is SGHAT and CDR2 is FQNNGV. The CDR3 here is CASSRLSGRLADTQYF. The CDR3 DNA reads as TGTGCCAGCAGCAGACTCTCGGGGAGGCTCGCAGATACGCAGTATTTT.

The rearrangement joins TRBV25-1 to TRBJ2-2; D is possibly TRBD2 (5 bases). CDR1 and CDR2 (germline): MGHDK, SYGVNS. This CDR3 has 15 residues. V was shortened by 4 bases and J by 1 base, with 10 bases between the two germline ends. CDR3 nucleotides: TGTGCCAGCAGTGCCGGTGGAGGGAACACCGGGGAGCTGTTTTTT. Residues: CASSAGGGNTGELFF.

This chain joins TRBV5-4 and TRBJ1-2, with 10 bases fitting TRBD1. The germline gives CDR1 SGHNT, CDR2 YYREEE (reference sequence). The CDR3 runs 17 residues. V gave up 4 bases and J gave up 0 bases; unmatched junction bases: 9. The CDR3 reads CASSPQPGQGANYGYTF. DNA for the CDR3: TGTGCCAGCAGCCCGCAGCCAGGACAGGGGGCTAACTATGGCTACACCTTC.

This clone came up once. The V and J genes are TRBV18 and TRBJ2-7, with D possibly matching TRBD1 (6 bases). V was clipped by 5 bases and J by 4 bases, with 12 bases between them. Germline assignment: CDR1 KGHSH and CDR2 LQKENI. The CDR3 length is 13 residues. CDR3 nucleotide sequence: TGTGCCAGCTCATCAACTCAGGGGTACGAGCAGTACTTC. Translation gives CASSSTQGYEQYF.

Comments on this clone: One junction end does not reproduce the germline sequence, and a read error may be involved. The CDR3 nucleotides read TGTGCCAGCAGGCACTACGGGAGGTTC. Translated, it gives CASRHYGRF. The chain joins TRBV6-5 to TRBJ2-7; 7 bases map to TRBD2. Germline V CDR1 and CDR2: MNHEY, SVGAGI. This CDR3 contains 9 residues.

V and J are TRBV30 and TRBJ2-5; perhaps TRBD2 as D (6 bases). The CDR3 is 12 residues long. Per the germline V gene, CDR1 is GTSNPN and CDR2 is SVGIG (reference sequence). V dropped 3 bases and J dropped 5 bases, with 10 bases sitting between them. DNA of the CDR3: TGTGCCTGGAGCGGGAGATGGGAGACCCAGTACTTC. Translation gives CAWSGRWETQYF.

The CDR3 region has the DNA TGTGCCAGCAGCGTAGTCGCGGGTATAAGCACAGATACGCAGTATTTT. This translates into CASSVVAGISTDTQYF. The chain employs TRBV9 and TRBJ2-3, with a weak D call TRBD2 (5 bases). Germline values: CDR1 SGDLS, CDR2 YYNGEE. This CDR3 is 16 amino acids long. Trimming removed 0 bases from V and 0 bases from J, with 11 bases in between.

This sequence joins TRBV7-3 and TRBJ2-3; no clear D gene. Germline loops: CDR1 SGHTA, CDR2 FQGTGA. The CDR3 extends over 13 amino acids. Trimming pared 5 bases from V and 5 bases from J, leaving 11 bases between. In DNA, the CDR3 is TGTGCCAGCAGCGCTTCCATGGGAGATACGCAGTATTTT. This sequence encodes CASSASMGDTQYF.

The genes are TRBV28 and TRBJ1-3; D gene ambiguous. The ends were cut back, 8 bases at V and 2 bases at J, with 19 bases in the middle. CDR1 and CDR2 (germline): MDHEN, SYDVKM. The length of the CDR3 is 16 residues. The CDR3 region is CASEPNRAVAGNTIYF. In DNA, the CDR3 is TGTGCCAGCGAACCGAACCGAGCCGTAGCTGGAAACACCATATATTTT.

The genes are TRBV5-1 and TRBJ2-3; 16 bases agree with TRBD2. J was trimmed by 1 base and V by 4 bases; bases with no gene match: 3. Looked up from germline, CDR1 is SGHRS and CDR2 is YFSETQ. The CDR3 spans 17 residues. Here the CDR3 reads CASSTGTSGRGTDTQYF. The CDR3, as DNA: TGCGCCAGCAGCACCGGGACTAGCGGGAGGGGCACAGATACGCAGTATTTT.

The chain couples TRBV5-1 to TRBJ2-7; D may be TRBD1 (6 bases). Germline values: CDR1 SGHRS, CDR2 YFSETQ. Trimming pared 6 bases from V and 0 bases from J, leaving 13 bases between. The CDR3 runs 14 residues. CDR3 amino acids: CASTLGQTSYEQYF. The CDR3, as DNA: TGCGCCAGCACTCTCGGACAGACCTCCTACGAGCAGTACTTC.

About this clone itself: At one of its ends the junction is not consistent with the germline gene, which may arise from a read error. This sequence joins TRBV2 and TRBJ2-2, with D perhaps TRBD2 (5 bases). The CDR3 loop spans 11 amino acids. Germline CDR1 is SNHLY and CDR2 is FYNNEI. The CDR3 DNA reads TGTGTCAGCACCCGAGGGGGGGAGCTGTTTTTT. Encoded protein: CVSTRGGELFF. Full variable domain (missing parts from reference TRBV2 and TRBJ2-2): EPEVTQTPSHQVTQMGQEVILRCVPISNHLYFYWYRQILGQKVEFLVSFYNNEISEKSEIFDDQFSVERPDGSNFTLKIRSTKLEDSAMYFCVSTRGGELFFGEGSRLTVL.